A single sample is the source of the 32 T cell receptor beta chains below, sequenced in a study of OX40 agonist ivuxolimab in advanced cancers. Clones were sequenced by immunoSEQ multiplex PCR, and TCRdb holds only the in-frame ones, with some missing. The sample consists of fewer than 110,000 clones, approximately 90% of them appearing once. Sequenced here: CD4+ or CD8+ T cells sorted from blood, sampled in a trial of the OX40 agonist ivuxolimab. The origin of the receptors is an adult with an advanced solid tumor such as melanoma, head and neck, liver or kidney cancer.

This rearrangement joins TRBV11-1 to TRBJ1-5; D possibly corresponds to TRBD1 (5 bases). The CDR3 totals 14 residues. The V gene lost 4 bases and the J gene lost 6 bases, with 13 bases spanning the gap. Germline V lookup: CDR1 SGHAT, CDR2 FQDESV (reference sequence). The CDR3 DNA sequence: TGTGCCAGCAGCTCTGACGGGGGTCGTCAGCCCCAGCATTTT. Its protein product is CASSSDGGRQPQHF.

V usage is TRBV28 and J usage is TRBJ2-5, with no clear D. The J call is in doubt because the DNA end fits TRBJ2-7 better. Germline CDR1 and CDR2: MDHEN and SYDVKM. The CDR3 covers 11 residues. DNA for the CDR3: TGTGCCAGCAGCGTCTCCTACGAGCAGTACTTC. Translating it yields CASSVSYEQYF.

DNA for the CDR3: TGTGCCAGCAGCTTGGGGGGGAGTCGGAATCAGCCCCAGCATTTT. Protein product: CASSLGGSRNQPQHF. V is TRBV5-4 and J is TRBJ1-5, with D perhaps matching TRBD1 (5 bases). V was shortened by 0 bases and J by 4 bases, with 11 bases between the two germline ends. The CDR3 spans 15 residues. Germline loops: CDR1 SGHNT, CDR2 YYREEE (reference sequence). Variable domain in full (rest from reference TRBV5-4 and TRBJ1-5): ETGVTQSPTHLIKTRGQQVTLRCSSQSGHNTVSWYQQALGQGPQFIFQYYREEENGRGNFPPRFSGLQFPNYSSELNVNALELDDSALYLCASSLGGSRNQPQHFGDGTRLSIL.

The rearrangement uses TRBV9 and TRBJ1-2, with D hard to call. Germline V gene data show CDR1 as SGDLS and CDR2 as YYNGEE. The V gene lost 4 bases and the J gene lost 4 bases, with 23 bases spanning the gap. The CDR3 runs to 17 residues. The CDR3: CASSSVRSETWGYGYTF. In DNA, the CDR3 is TGTGCCAGCAGCTCCGTCAGATCCGAAACGTGGGGCTATGGCTACACCTTC. The entire variable domain, with the rest obtained from reference TRBV9 and TRBJ1-2, is as follows: DSGVTQTPKHLITATGQRVTLRCSPRSGDLSVYWYQQSLDQGLQFLIQYYNGEERAKGNILERFSAQQFPDLHSELNLSSLELGDSALYFCASSSVRSETWGYGYTFGSGTRLTVV.

The chain recombines TRBV28 with TRBJ2-2; 11 positions agree with TRBD2. The CDR3 is 15 residues long. J lost 3 bases, V lost 5 bases, and 2 bases had no gene match. Looked up from germline, CDR1 is MDHEN and CDR2 is SYDVKM. The CDR3 DNA reads as TGTGCCAGCAGTAAACTAGCGGGAGACACCGGGGAGCTGTTTTTT. Translation gives CASSKLAGDTGELFF. The full variable domain, its missing parts supplied by reference TRBV28 and TRBJ2-2, is DVKVTQSSRYLVKRTGEKVFLECVQDMDHENMFWYRQDPGLGLRLIYFSYDVKMKEKGDIPEGYSVSREKKERFSLILESASTNQTSMYLCASSKLAGDTGELFFGEGSRLTVL.

This clone came up once. The V call is TRBV9, the J call TRBJ1-4, with D hard to call. CDR3 length: 13 amino acids. Trimming left V 3 bases short and J 5 bases short, with 8 bases between. CDR1 and CDR2 (germline): SGDLS, YYNGEE. CDR3 coding DNA: TGTGCCAGCAGCGCACGGGGAAATGAAAAACTGTTTTTT. The encoded protein is CASSARGNEKLFF.

V usage is TRBV13 and J usage is TRBJ1-1, with a possible D match to TRBD1 (6 bases). V dropped 3 bases and J dropped 3 bases, with 14 bases sitting between them. The germline V gene encodes CDR1 PRHDT and CDR2 FYEKMQ (reference sequence). This CDR3 comprises 15 residues. The CDR3, as DNA: TGTGCCAGCAGCTTCTACAGGGAAGGGGACACTGAAGCTTTCTTT. Translation gives CASSFYREGDTEAFF.

The CDR3 sequence is CASSASGILNEKLFF. The CDR3 DNA sequence: TGTGCCAGTAGTGCTTCCGGGATCCTTAATGAAAAACTGTTTTTT. The V call is TRBV19, the J call TRBJ1-4; D is unclear. CDR1 is LNHDA and CDR2 is SQIVND in the germline V gene (reference sequence). This CDR3 has 15 amino acids. Trimming took off 5 bases at V and 4 bases at J, with 14 bases between the two ends.

The chain is built from TRBV5-1 and TRBJ1-5; D is undetermined. Germline V gives CDR1 SGHRS, CDR2 YFSETQ. The CDR3 is 14 amino acids. Trimming stripped 0 bases from V and 3 bases from J, with 7 bases between. CDR3 coding DNA: TGCGCCAGCAGCTTGGGGCAGGACAATCAGCCCCAGCATTTT. This translates into CASSLGQDNQPQHF.

This clone was seen more than once but under ten times. The chain recombines TRBV20-1 with TRBJ1-1; 7 bases are shared with TRBD1. CDR1 and CDR2 (germline): DFQATT, SNEGSKA (reference sequence). The junction had 6 bases not matched to a gene; V was cut back by 6 bases and J by 8 bases. The CDR3 is 11 residues long. The CDR3 loop reads CSATTGPEAFF. CDR3 in DNA: TGCAGTGCCACGACAGGGCCCGAAGCTTTCTTT.

V is TRBV19 and J is TRBJ1-5, with 7 nucleotides matching TRBD1. The germline CDR1 and CDR2 sequences are LNHDA and SQIVND (reference sequence). The junction had 18 bases not matched to a gene; V was cut back by 7 bases and J by 0 bases. The CDR3 is 19 residues long. The CDR3 spells CASNGKLVRQGISNQPQHF. The CDR3 DNA follows: TGTGCCAGTAATGGGAAGCTTGTTAGACAGGGAATTAGCAATCAGCCCCAGCATTTT.

V and J are TRBV27 and TRBJ2-5, with D uncertain. The CDR3 is made up of 13 amino acids. The V and J ends lost 2 bases and 5 bases respectively, with 9 bases between them. Germline V gene data show CDR1 as MNHEY and CDR2 as SMNVEV (reference sequence). CDR3 sequence: CASSLMMEETQYF. The CDR3, as DNA: TGTGCCAGCAGTTTAATGATGGAGGAGACCCAGTACTTC.

The rearrangement uses TRBV28 and TRBJ2-3; possibly TRBD2 for D (5 bases). Trimming cost V 1 base and J 6 bases, with 14 bases left between them. Germline assignment: CDR1 MDHEN and CDR2 SYDVKM. The CDR3 totals 15 residues. The CDR3 coding sequence is TGTGCCAGCAGTTTATCAGGACCGGGATCGGATACGCAGTATTTT. Its translation: CASSLSGPGSDTQYF.

This sequence joins TRBV7-2 and TRBJ2-3; 8 positions agree with TRBD2. Per germline, CDR1 SGHTA and CDR2 FQGNSA. This CDR3 spans 15 amino acids. The V and J ends lost 3 bases and 0 bases, in that order; junction bases with no gene match: 2. The CDR3 here is CASSLGGRSTDTQYF. The CDR3 DNA reads as TGTGCCAGCAGCTTGGGCGGGAGGAGCACAGATACGCAGTATTTT.

This chain uses TRBV11-3 with TRBJ1-5; TRBD1 agrees at 7 bases. Trimming removed 3 bases from V and 4 bases from J; junction bases left unmatched: 0. Per germline, CDR1 SGHNT and CDR2 YENEEA. This CDR3 region has 13 residues. The CDR3 DNA sequence: TGTGCCAGCAGCTTGACAGGGAATCAGCCCCAGCATTTT. This sequence encodes CASSLTGNQPQHF.

The rearrangement links TRBV19 to TRBJ1-5; TRBD1 is a possible D gene (5 bases). Trimming cost V 6 bases and J 0 bases, with 9 bases left between them. The CDR3 has 14 amino acids. Germline V lookup: CDR1 LNHDA, CDR2 SQIVND (reference sequence). CDR3 nucleotide sequence: TGTGCCAGTAGGGGGACGGATAGCAATCAGCCCCAGCATTTT. This codes for CASRGTDSNQPQHF.

This clone has only one observation. The V and J genes are TRBV5-6 and TRBJ1-2; D not resolved. This CDR3 has 14 residues. CDR1 SGHDT and CDR2 YYEEEE come from the germline V gene. V lost 4 bases and J lost 3, with 13 bases in between. CDR3: CASSREEGYYGYTF. Here the CDR3 DNA reads TGTGCCAGCAGCAGGGAGGAGGGATACTATGGCTACACCTTC.

V is TRBV6-5 and J is TRBJ1-2; tentative D call: TRBD1 (5 bases). The CDR3 has 14 amino acids. In germline, CDR1 is MNHEY, CDR2 SVGAGI. V lost 8 bases and J 2 bases, leaving 15 bases between the germline ends. CDR3 DNA: TGTGCCAGCTCGAAGGCCAGGGAGAACTATGGCTACACCTTC. Its protein product is CASSKARENYGYTF.

This clone has more than one count but fewer than ten. CDR3 bases: TGTGCCAGCAGCCTTGGACTAGCGGGAGAGAGAGGGCCCTACGAGCAGTACTTC. The encoded protein is CASSLGLAGERGPYEQYF. The V gene is TRBV11-2, the J gene TRBJ2-7, with TRBD2 identical over 13 bases. Germline loops: CDR1 SGHAT, CDR2 FQNNGV. This CDR3 is built from 18 residues. Trimming took 5 bases from V and 2 from J; bases not matched to a gene: 12.

The gene calls are TRBV16 and TRBJ1-5; no definite D call. Germline V gene lookup returns CDR1 KGHSY and CDR2 FQNENV. The germline V and J ends were trimmed by 2 bases and 0 bases, with 8 bases remaining between them. The CDR3 runs to 15 residues. The CDR3 bases are TGTGCCAGCAGCCAAGGCCGAAATAGCAATCAGCCCCAGCATTTT. Its protein product is CASSQGRNSNQPQHF.

The rearrangement joins TRBV7-3 to TRBJ1-1, with D maybe TRBD1 (5 bases). The CDR3 spans 13 residues. Germline V gene sequence: CDR1 SGHTA, CDR2 FQGTGA. V shed 1 base and J shed 5 bases, with 8 bases lying between them. The CDR3 is CASSLMGETEAFF. The CDR3 region has the DNA TGTGCCAGCAGCTTAATGGGGGAGACTGAAGCTTTCTTT.

This chain links TRBV6-5 with TRBJ1-4; D is uncertain. This CDR3 is built from 15 residues. V lost 0 bases and J 8 bases, leaving 13 bases between the germline ends. Germline CDR1 is MNHEY and CDR2 is SVGAGI. The CDR3 loop reads CASSYSQAALEKLFF. As DNA, the CDR3 is TGTGCCAGCAGTTACTCCCAAGCGGCCCTCGAAAAACTGTTTTTT.

The chain combines TRBV4-2 with TRBJ2-1, with a weak D call TRBD2 (5 bases). Between the trimmed V and J ends, which lost 4 bases and 0 bases, there was a span of 31 bases. Germline CDR1 and CDR2: LGHNA and YNFKEQ. The CDR3 has 22 amino acids. CDR3 amino acids: CASSPVLGKIVPGYSSYNEQFF. In nucleotides, the CDR3 is TGTGCCAGCAGCCCGGTGTTGGGAAAAATAGTCCCGGGGTATAGCTCCTACAATGAGCAGTTCTTC.

The gene calls are TRBV4-1 and TRBJ2-7, with D hard to call. Germline assignment: CDR1 MGHRA and CDR2 YSYEKL. Trimming removed 2 bases at V and 1 base at J, with 12 bases between. The length of the CDR3 is 15 residues. This CDR3 is CASSQWARPSYEQYF. The DNA of the CDR3 is TGCGCCAGCAGCCAATGGGCCAGGCCATCCTACGAGCAGTACTTC.

Of note for this clone: At one of its ends the junction is not consistent with the germline gene, which may arise from a read error. This chain joins TRBV30 and TRBJ2-7, with 7 bases that match TRBD2. CDR3 size: 13 residues. Looked up from germline, CDR1 is GTSNPN and CDR2 is SVGIG (reference sequence). The CDR3 nucleotides read TGTGCCGGGAGGGACGGGTCAACTTACGAGCAGTACTTC. Translation: CAGRDGSTYEQYF.

The chain employs TRBV6-5 and TRBJ2-6; 8 nucleotides match TRBD2. Trimming cost V 8 bases and J 2 bases; bases outside gene matches: 5. CDR1 MNHEY and CDR2 SVGAGI come from the germline V gene. CDR3 length: 15 amino acids. The CDR3 DNA sequence: TGTGCCAGCTCCCGGGAGGGGGCTGGGGCCAACGTCCTGACTTTC. It translates to CASSREGAGANVLTF.

The chain employs TRBV11-2 and TRBJ2-2; D unresolved. V was clipped by 2 bases and J by 6 bases, with 10 bases between them. There are 14 residues in the CDR3. From germline, CDR1 is SGHAT and CDR2 FQNNGV. For the CDR3, the DNA is TGTGCCAGCAGCTTAAGTCGTCCGCCCGGGGAGCTGTTTTTT. This sequence encodes CASSLSRPPGELFF.

This chain uses TRBV7-3 with TRBJ2-5; 10 bases are shared with TRBD2. CDR1 and CDR2 (germline): SGHTA, FQGTGA. The CDR3 covers 15 residues. Unmatched junction bases numbered 11, after V lost 8 bases and J lost 5 bases. CDR3 amino acids: CASSAGSGRSETQYF. CDR3 DNA: TGTGCCAGCTCTGCCGGTAGCGGGAGGTCGGAGACCCAGTACTTC.

The rearrangement uses TRBV11-2 and TRBJ2-7; 10 nucleotides agree with TRBD1. CDR3 length: 15 residues. V shed 5 bases, J shed 2 bases, and the junction held 6 bases outside the gene matches. The germline V gene has CDR1 SGHAT and CDR2 FQNNGV. The CDR3 loop is CASSEAGTGAYEQYF. The CDR3 DNA sequence: TGTGCCAGCAGCGAAGCCGGGACAGGGGCCTACGAGCAGTACTTC.

This chain joins TRBV15 and TRBJ2-3; 7 nucleotides line up with TRBD2. The germline CDR1 and CDR2 sequences are LNHNV and YYDKDF (reference sequence). The CDR3 spans 16 residues. The J segment lost 4 bases and the V segment lost 2 bases, leaving 9 bases of the junction unmatched. CDR3 coding DNA: TGTGCCACCAGCAGAATGGCGGGAGAAAGGTCAGATACGCAGTATTTT. The encoded protein is CATSRMAGERSDTQYF.

The chain recombines TRBV27 with TRBJ2-1, with TRBD2 as a possible D gene (6 bases). CDR1 and CDR2 (germline): MNHEY, SMNVEV (reference sequence). The germline V and J ends were trimmed by 5 bases and 2 bases, with 10 bases remaining between them. CDR3 size: 14 residues. This chain's CDR3 is CASSIAATYNEQFF. Here the CDR3 DNA reads TGTGCCAGCAGTATAGCGGCCACCTACAATGAGCAGTTCTTC.

This chain uses TRBV7-2 with TRBJ2-5; D may be TRBD1 or TRBD2 (5 bases each). Germline CDR1 reads SGHTA; CDR2 reads FQGNSA. The V and J ends lost 5 bases and 7 bases respectively, with 8 bases between them. The CDR3 consists of 11 residues. The CDR3 DNA sequence: TGTGCCAGCAGCCGTGGGGGGACCCAGTACTTC. It codes for CASSRGGTQYF.